A selection of T cell receptor beta chains follows, all from one sample in a study of regulatory T cells in long-lasting Graves disease. TCRdb re-called the multiplex PCR reads with MiXCR, one entry per CDR3 protein. Counted here are 560,000 or so distinct CDR3 sequences, about 16% occurring once; the ten biggest clones make up around 12%. This same sample was also part of a study on T cells in Graves' hyperthyroidism and ophthalmopathy.

This sample comprised peripheral blood mononuclear cells (PBMCs), obtained at new diagnosis, from a patient treated with antithyroid drugs. The receptors shown here come from a man between 18 and 29 years old with Graves disease. Both conserved end residues are part of each CDR3.

V gene	J gene	CDR3 protein
TRBV7-9	TRBJ2-2	CASPRGSFTGELFF
TRBV2	TRBJ2-6	CASRPEGARAGANVLTF
TRBV5-5	TRBJ2-1	CASSLVLAGGPYNEQFF
TRBV30	TRBJ2-1	CAWSVGQGVGEQFF
TRBV5-1	TRBJ2-7	CASSLVQGSYEQYF
TRBV7-9	TRBJ2-3	CASSLRVDTQYF
TRBV5-1	TRBJ2-5	CASSFGMGETQYF
TRBV20-1	TRBJ1-5	CSAKLDREGQPQHF
TRBV12-3/TRBV12-4	TRBJ1-5	CASSRTQGWNQPQHF
TRBV7-2	TRBJ1-1	CASSNFLGSAGAFF
TRBV28	TRBJ1-2	CASSLLPGQVANYGYTF
TRBV3-1	TRBJ2-1	CASSLYDNEQFF
TRBV11-2	TRBJ1-1	CASSSPGAQASTEAFF
TRBV11-2	TRBJ2-6	CASSLDLAGSRSGANVLTF
TRBV12-3/TRBV12-4	TRBJ2-2	CASGVLDRGTGELFF
TRBV2	TRBJ2-7	CASSVATAEQYF
TRBV4-1	TRBJ2-3	CASSHIAGTDTQYF
TRBV5-1	TRBJ2-4	CVSSLAEAVAKNIQYF
TRBV3-1	TRBJ2-1	CASSQAGSGAEQFF
TRBV5-1	TRBJ2-1	CASSLFGREADNEQFF
TRBV7-3	TRBJ2-2	CASSPRNAVPNTGELFF
TRBV7-9	TRBJ2-2	CASSFPASGTTGELFF
TRBV6-1	TRBJ2-1	CASRPGLTYNEQFF
TRBV3-1	TRBJ2-2	CASSPRASGRVTGELFF
TRBV5-5	TRBJ1-1	CASSLAQGSNTEAFF
TRBV11-2	TRBJ1-1	CASSFGRKNTEAFF
TRBV6-2/TRBV6-3	TRBJ1-1	CASSEMMNTEAFF
TRBV7-9	TRBJ2-7	CASTAGTGSHEQYF
TRBV12-3/TRBV12-4	TRBJ1-5	CASSLSRDQPQHF
TRBV10-2	TRBJ1-1	CATQGGAGTEAFF
TRBV30	TRBJ2-7	CAWSVHYPSAQYF
TRBV20-1	TRBJ2-1	CSATRRAGEQSF
TRBV2	TRBJ2-7	CASSADWYEQYF
TRBV6-2/TRBV6-3	TRBJ1-2	CASEDWHGYTF
TRBV5-1	TRBJ1-1	CASLAQVGGTEAFF
TRBV30	TRBJ1-6	CAWGIWGTSSPLHF
TRBV6-1	TRBJ2-1	CASSTTGSSYNGQFF
TRBV6-1	TRBJ1-5	CASSVGLNQPQHF
TRBV10-2	TRBJ2-7	CASSESAGAYEQYF
TRBV6-2/TRBV6-3	TRBJ2-2	CASSSPRGELFF
TRBV5-5	TRBJ1-6	CASSPLDGFFYNSPLHF
TRBV2	TRBJ1-4	CASSRSTARGEKLFF
TRBV20-1	TRBJ2-2	CSAGQSRDGELFF
TRBV12-3/TRBV12-4	TRBJ1-1	CASNRASTMNTEAFF
TRBV25-1	TRBJ2-1	CASSGTSEDNEQFF
TRBV28	TRBJ2-5	CASSGVAEPQETQYF
TRBV4-1	TRBJ1-2	CASSQRNRDSNGYTF
TRBV7-8	TRBJ2-6	CASSFDTPLSGANVLTF
TRBV28	TRBJ2-3	CASSLSSNWDTQYF
TRBV20-1	TRBJ2-3	CSARVAGTDTQYF
TRBV12-3/TRBV12-4	TRBJ1-1	CASSVGTAVLGTEAFF
TRBV20-1	TRBJ1-5	CSATDRVQNQPQHF
TRBV19	TRBJ2-1	CASTPGQGTYNEQFF
TRBV20-1	TRBJ2-7	CSARDQVGGRAYEQYF